The 10 T cell receptor beta chains reported below all come from one sample, sequenced in a study of human T cells and chemical hapten exposure. What the library attached to individual cDNA molecules were unique molecular identifiers. One entry per CDR3 protein, called by TCRdb with MiXCR from the reads. The data hold 120,000 or so distinct CDR3 sequences, with over 7% observed a single time. Total RNA extraction was carried out from unfractionated whole blood. The sequencing sample was made of whole blood. These receptors were collected from a human donor in good health. Some clones in this sample may be carry-over from other donors' samples.

This clonotype was seen only a few times. The chain is built from TRBV5-1 and TRBJ1-2; D is undetermined. CDR1 is SGHRS, CDR2 YFSETQ, per germline. The CDR3 contains 11 residues. V lost 0 bases and J lost 7, with 4 bases in between. The CDR3: CASSLDGGYTF. CDR3 in DNA: TGCGCCAGCAGCTTGGACGGTGGCTACACCTTC.

This clonotype has ten or more counts. The V and J genes are TRBV10-3 and TRBJ1-1, with 8 bases lining up with TRBD1. Germline lookup yields CDR1 ENHRY and CDR2 SYGVKD. The CDR3 runs 17 residues. Unmatched junction bases numbered 6, after V lost 0 bases and J lost 0 bases. This chain's CDR3 is CAISESRQGKMNTEAFF. The CDR3 DNA follows: TGTGCCATCAGTGAGTCACGACAGGGGAAAATGAACACTGAAGCTTTCTTT.

The sample holds many counts of this clonotype. The DNA is omitted, as the CDR3 cannot be located on it reliably, and the CDR3 follows TCRdb's listing. The chain combines TRBV29-1 with TRBJ2-1; TRBD1, the D gene given by the table, was not confirmed from the DNA. The CDR3 is 11 residues long, ends included. Germline V gene sequence: CDR1 SQVTM, CDR2 ANQGSEA. This chain's CDR3 is CSVVWGGGTIF.

This clonotype was counted only a few times. V is TRBV10-3 and J is TRBJ2-7; TRBD2 aligns across 11 bases. V lost 4 bases and J lost 3; bases outside the gene matches: 2. CDR3 length equals 14 residues. CDR1 and CDR2 from the germline V gene are ENHRY and SYGVKD. The CDR3 nucleotides read TGTGCCATCAGTGTGGGGACTAGCGGCTACGAGCAGTACTTC. The encoded protein is CAISVGTSGYEQYF.

This clonotype was counted at least ten times. The genes are TRBV7-2 and TRBJ1-2, with a tentative D call TRBD1 (6 bases). Germline-derived CDR1 and CDR2 are SGHTA and FQGNSA. The CDR3 totals 13 residues. The V and J ends lost 3 bases and 5 bases respectively, with 10 bases between them. The CDR3 DNA follows: TGTGCCAGCAGCTTGGTACAGGGTTATGGCTACACCTTC. It specifies CASSLVQGYGYTF. Full variable domain (rest looked up from reference TRBV7-2 and TRBJ1-2): GAGVSQSPSNKVTEKGKDVELRCDPISGHTALYWYRQSLGQGLEFLIYFQGNSAPDKSGLPSDRFSAERTGGSVSTLTIQRTQQEDSAVYLCASSLVQGYGYTFGSGTRLTVV.

This clonotype has just a few counts. The chain has TRBV20-1 and TRBJ2-7; TRBD2 is a possible D gene (5 bases). The germline CDR1 and CDR2 sequences are DFQATT and SNEGSKA (reference sequence). V lost 1 base to trimming and J lost 5 bases, with 9 bases between them. The CDR3 has 12 amino acids. CDR3 sequence (DNA): TGCAGTGCTAGAGGTCTAGCAAACGAGCAGTACTTC. Protein sequence: CSARGLANEQYF.

In this sample, this clonotype turned up many times. The chain carries TRBV29-1 and TRBJ1-3; D is unclear. V dropped 6 bases and J dropped 2 bases, with 11 bases sitting between them. The CDR3 spans 13 residues. Germline-derived CDR1 and CDR2 are SQVTM and ANQGSEA. CDR3 bases: TGCAGCGTGGTAGAGAGCCCTGGAAACACCATATATTTT. Protein product: CSVVESPGNTIYF. The complete variable domain, with remaining parts taken from reference TRBV29-1 and TRBJ1-3, reads SAVISQKPSRDICQRGTSLTIQCQVDSQVTMMFWYRQQPGQSLTLIATANQGSEATYESGFVIDKFPISRPNLTFSTLTVSNMSPEDSSIYLCSVVESPGNTIYFGEGSWLTVV.

CDR3 protein: CASSMSAGRDEQYF. The CDR3 DNA sequence: TGTGCCAGTAGTATGTCGGCAGGGAGAGACGAGCAGTACTTC. The chain joins TRBV19 to TRBJ2-7; D may correspond to TRBD1 or TRBD2 (5 bases each). This CDR3 contains 14 residues. CDR1 is LNHDA, CDR2 SQIVND, per germline (reference sequence). V gave up 3 bases and J gave up 5 bases, with 14 bases separating them.

The rearrangement uses TRBV30 and TRBJ1-6; maybe TRBD1 (6 bases). V gave up 1 base and J gave up 10 bases, with 14 bases separating them. Per germline, CDR1 GTSNPN and CDR2 SVGIG (reference sequence). The CDR3 sequence is 14 residues long. CDR3 sequence reads: CAWSEPGGDSPLHF. CDR3 DNA: TGTGCCTGGAGTGAGCCCGGGGGCGACTCACCCCTCCACTTT.

This clonotype has a handful of counts. DNA of the CDR3: TGTGCCAGCAGTTTAAGGGATTTATACAATGAGCAGTTCTTC. As protein: CASSLRDLYNEQFF. The chain has TRBV12-3 or TRBV12-4 and TRBJ2-1; no firm D call. The V and J ends lost 2 bases and 4 bases respectively, with 9 bases between them. The CDR3 extends over 14 amino acids.